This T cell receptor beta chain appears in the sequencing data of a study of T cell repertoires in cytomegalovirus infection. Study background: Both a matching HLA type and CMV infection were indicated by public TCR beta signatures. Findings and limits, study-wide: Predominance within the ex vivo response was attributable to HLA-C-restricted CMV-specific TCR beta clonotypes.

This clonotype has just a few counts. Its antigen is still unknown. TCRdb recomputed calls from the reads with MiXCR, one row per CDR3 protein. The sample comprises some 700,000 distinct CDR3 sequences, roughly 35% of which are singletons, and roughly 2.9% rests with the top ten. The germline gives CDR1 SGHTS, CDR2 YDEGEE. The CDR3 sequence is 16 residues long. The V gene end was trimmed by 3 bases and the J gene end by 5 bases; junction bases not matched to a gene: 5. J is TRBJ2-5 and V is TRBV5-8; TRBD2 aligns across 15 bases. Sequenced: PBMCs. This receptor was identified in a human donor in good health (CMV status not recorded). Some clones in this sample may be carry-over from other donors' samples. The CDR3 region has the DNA TGTGCCAGCAGCTCCGGACTAGCGGGGGGGATCGAGACCCAGTACTTC. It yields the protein CASSSGLAGGIETQYF.